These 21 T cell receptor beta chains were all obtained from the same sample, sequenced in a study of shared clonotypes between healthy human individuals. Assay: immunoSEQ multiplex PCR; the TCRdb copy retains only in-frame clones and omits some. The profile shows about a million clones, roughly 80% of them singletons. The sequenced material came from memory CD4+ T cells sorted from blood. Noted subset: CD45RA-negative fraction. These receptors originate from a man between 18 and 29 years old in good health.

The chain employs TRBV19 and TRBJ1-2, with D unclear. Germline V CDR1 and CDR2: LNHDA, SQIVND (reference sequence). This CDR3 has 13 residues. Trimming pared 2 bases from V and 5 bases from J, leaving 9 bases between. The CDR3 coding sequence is TGTGCCAGTAGTATACAGAACCTTTATGGCTACACCTTC. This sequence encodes CASSIQNLYGYTF.

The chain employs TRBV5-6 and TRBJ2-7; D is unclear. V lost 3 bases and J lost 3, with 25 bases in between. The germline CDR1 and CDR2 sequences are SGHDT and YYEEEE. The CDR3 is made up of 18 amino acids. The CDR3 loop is CASSSLRVVTSSHYEQYF. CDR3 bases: TGTGCCAGCAGCTCTCTTAGAGTCGTTACTTCGTCCCACTACGAGCAGTACTTC.

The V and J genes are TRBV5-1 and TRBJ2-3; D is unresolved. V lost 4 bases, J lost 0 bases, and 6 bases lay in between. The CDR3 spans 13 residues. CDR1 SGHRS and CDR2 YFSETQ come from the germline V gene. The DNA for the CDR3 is TGCGCCAGCAGCCAGGACAGCACAGATACGCAGTATTTT. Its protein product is CASSQDSTDTQYF.

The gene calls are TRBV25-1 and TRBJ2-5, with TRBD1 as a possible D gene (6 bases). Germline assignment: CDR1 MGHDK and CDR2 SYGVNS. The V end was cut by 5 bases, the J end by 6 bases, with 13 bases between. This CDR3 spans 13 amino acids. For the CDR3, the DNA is TGTGCCAGCAGTCCACAGTGGGGGCAGACCCAGTACTTC. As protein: CASSPQWGQTQYF.

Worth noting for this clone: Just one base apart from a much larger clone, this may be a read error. In DNA, the CDR3 is TGTGCCAGCAGCTTAGACAGGGGTACAGATACGCAGTATTTT. Translating gives CASSLDRGTDTQYF. The chain joins TRBV7-8 to TRBJ2-3; 7 positions match TRBD1. The V segment lost 1 base and the J segment 3 bases; nucleotides outside the gene matches: 1. The CDR3 covers 14 residues. Germline lookup yields CDR1 SGHVS and CDR2 FQNEAQ.

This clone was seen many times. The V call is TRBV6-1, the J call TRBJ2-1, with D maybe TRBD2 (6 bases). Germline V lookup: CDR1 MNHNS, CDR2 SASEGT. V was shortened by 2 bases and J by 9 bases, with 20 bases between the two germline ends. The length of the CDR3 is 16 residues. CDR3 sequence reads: CASSETQLTMGGEQFF. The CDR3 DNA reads TGTGCCAGCAGTGAAACCCAGCTGACAATGGGGGGTGAGCAGTTCTTC.

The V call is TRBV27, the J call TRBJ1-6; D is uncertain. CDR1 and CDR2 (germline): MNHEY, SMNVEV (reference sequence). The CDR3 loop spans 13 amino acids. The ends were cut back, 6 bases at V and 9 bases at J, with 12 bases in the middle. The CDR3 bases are TGTGCCAGCAGGGCAACCTGGAGTTCACCCCTCCACTTT. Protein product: CASRATWSSPLHF.

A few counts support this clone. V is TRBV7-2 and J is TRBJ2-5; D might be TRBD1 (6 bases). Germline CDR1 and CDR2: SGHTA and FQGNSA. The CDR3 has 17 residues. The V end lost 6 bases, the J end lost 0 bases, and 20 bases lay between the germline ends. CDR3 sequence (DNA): TGTGCCAGCAGTCTTAGGGGGAGACAGTCGTACCAAGAGACCCAGTACTTC. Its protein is CASSLRGRQSYQETQYF. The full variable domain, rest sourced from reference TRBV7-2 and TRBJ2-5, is GAGVSQSPSNKVTEKGKDVELRCDPISGHTALYWYRQSLGQGLEFLIYFQGNSAPDKSGLPSDRFSAERTGGSVSTLTIQRTQQEDSAVYLCASSLRGRQSYQETQYFGPGTRLLVL.

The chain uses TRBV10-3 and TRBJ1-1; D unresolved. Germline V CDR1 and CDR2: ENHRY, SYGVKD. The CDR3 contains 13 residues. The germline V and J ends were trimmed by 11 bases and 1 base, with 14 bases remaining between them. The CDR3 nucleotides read TGTGCCGTAATCAGTTCAGCGAACACTGAAGCTTTCTTT. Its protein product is CAVISSANTEAFF.

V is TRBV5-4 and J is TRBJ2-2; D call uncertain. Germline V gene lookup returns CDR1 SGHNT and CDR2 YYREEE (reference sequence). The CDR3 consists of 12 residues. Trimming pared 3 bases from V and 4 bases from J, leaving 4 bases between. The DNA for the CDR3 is TGTGCCAGCAGCTCCAGCACCGGGGAGCTGTTTTTT. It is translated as CASSSSTGELFF.

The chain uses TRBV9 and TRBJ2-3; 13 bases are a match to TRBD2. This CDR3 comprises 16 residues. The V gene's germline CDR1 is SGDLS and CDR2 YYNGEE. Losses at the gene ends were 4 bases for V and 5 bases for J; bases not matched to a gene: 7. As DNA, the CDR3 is TGTGCCAGCAGCTCAGGGACTAGCGGGAATATAGATACGCAGTATTTT. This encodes CASSSGTSGNIDTQYF.

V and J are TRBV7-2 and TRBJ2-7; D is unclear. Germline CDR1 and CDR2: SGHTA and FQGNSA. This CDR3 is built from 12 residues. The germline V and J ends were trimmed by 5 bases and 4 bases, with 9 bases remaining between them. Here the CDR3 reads CASSRNKYEQYF. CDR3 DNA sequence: TGTGCCAGCAGCCGAAACAAATACGAGCAGTACTTC.

The CDR3 DNA sequence: TGTGCCAGTAGTATGGGGACAGAAGTTAATTCACCCCTCCACTTT. This gives the protein CASSMGTEVNSPLHF. The V and J genes are TRBV19 and TRBJ1-6; TRBD1 agrees at 7 bases. V gave up 3 bases and J gave up 6 bases; unmatched junction bases: 5. The CDR3 contains 15 residues. The germline gives CDR1 LNHDA, CDR2 SQIVND (reference sequence).

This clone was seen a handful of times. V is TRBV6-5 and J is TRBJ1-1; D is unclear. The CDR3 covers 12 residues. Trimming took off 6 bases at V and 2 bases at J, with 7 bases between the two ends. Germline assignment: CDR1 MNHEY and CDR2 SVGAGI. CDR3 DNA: TGTGCCAGCAGCGGGGTTAACACTGAAGCTTTCTTT. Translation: CASSGVNTEAFF.

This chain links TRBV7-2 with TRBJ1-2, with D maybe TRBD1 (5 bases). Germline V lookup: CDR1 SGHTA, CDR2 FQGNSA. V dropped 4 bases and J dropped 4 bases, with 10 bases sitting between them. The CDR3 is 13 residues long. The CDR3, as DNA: TGTGCCAGCAGCTATACAGGACCCTATGGCTACACCTTC. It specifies CASSYTGPYGYTF.

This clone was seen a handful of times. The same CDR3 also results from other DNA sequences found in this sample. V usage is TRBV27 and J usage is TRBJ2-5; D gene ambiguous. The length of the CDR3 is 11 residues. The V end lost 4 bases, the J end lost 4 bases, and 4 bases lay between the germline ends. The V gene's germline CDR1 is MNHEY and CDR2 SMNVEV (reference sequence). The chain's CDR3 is CASSWGETQYF. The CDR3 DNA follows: TGTGCCAGCAGTTGGGGAGAGACCCAGTACTTC.

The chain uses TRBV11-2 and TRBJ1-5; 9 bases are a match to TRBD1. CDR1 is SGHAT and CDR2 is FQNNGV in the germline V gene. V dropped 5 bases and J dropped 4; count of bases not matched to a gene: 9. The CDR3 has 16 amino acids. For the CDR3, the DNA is TGTGCCAGCAGCATCGGGACAGGGCTTGGGAATCAGCCCCAGCATTTT. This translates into CASSIGTGLGNQPQHF.

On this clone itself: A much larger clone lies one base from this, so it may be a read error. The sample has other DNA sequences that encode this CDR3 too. This chain's CDR3 is CASSPDKNYGYTF. The CDR3 nucleotides read TGTGCCAGCTCACCTGACAAGAACTATGGCTACACCTTC. The rearrangement links TRBV18 to TRBJ1-2; D ambiguous. The germline V gene has CDR1 KGHSH and CDR2 LQKENI. Between the trimmed V and J ends, which lost 3 bases and 2 bases, there was a span of 7 bases. The CDR3 contains 13 residues.

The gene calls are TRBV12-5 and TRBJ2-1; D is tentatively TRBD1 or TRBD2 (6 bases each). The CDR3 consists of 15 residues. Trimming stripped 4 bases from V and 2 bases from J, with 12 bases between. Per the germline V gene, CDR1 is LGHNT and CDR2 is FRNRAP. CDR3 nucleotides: TGTGCTAGTGGTTCGAGGGGGGACGCCTACAATGAGCAGTTCTTC. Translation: CASGSRGDAYNEQFF.

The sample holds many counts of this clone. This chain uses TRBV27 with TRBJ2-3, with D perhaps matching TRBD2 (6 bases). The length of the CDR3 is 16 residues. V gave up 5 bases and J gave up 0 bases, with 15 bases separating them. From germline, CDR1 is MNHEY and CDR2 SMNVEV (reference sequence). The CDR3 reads CASSTRLGASTDTQYF. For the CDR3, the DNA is TGTGCCAGCAGTACTCGACTAGGGGCGAGCACAGATACGCAGTATTTT.

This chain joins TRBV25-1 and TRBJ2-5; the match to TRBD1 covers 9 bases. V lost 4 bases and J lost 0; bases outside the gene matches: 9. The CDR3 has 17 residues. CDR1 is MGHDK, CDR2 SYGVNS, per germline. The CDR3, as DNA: TGTGCCAGCAGTGCCCTCCCGGGACAGGGCTACCAAGAGACCCAGTACTTC. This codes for CASSALPGQGYQETQYF.